Sequencing of this T cell receptor (beta chain) was carried out in a study of T cells after yellow fever vaccination. Study overall: Fractions with few cells were prepared using SMART-Seq v4 Ultra Low Input. Study-level results: Of the clonotypes, a small share occurred in both CD4 and CD8 compartments.

This clonotype was observed at least ten times. Its target is unknown. This CDR3 has 13 residues. Trimming removed 0 bases from V and 7 bases from J, with 10 bases in between. The V gene's germline CDR1 is SGHAT and CDR2 FQNNGV. TCRdb re-analysed the 5' RACE reads in MiXCR, keeping a single row per CDR3 protein. The table records about 310,000 distinct CDR3 sequences, 3.6% of them present only once. This TCR came from a young man who received the YFV17D yellow fever vaccine. The sequenced sample was PBMCs, obtained on the day of the yellow fever booster vaccination. The chain has TRBV11-2 and TRBJ2-7; D is uncertain. DNA for the CDR3: TGTGCCAGCAGCTTAGATTTCCGGAGTGAGCAGTACGTC. Amino acids: CASSLDFRSEQYV.